This TCR beta chain was obtained from a study of PD-1 blockade in classical Hodgkin lymphoma. Study details: Once every 2 weeks, patients received intravenous nivolumab at 3 mg/kg. Study-wide results and limits: What drove the repertoire differences, possibly disease activity or prior therapy, has not been defined. Baseline diversity was lower in partial responders and progressors than complete responders. Newly diagnosed patients were reported to start with lower TCR diversity than healthy donors.

Libraries were prepared by immunoSEQ multiplex PCR; TCRdb keeps only in-frame clonotypes and omits some of them. The table shows about 7,900 clones, with roughly 84% occurring only once. All the patients suffered relapse after autologous stem cell transplantation, and brentuximab vedotin exposure differed. Magnetic depletion of non-target cells from thawed PBMCs yielded purified CD8+ T cells. Germline values: CDR1 SNHLY, CDR2 FYNNEI. The CDR3 is made up of 15 amino acids. The V end lost 3 bases, the J end lost 3 bases, and 11 bases lay between the germline ends. Comments on this clone: Its antigen remains unidentified.

J is TRBJ2-2 and V is TRBV2, with D perhaps matching TRBD1 (5 bases). Sequences were derived from CD8+ T cells from blood, sampled at baseline. The TCR originated in a human donor with classical Hodgkin lymphoma. The CDR3 DNA reads TGTGCCAGCAGTGAGCCCCAGGGATACACCGGGGAGCTGTTTTTT. It encodes CASSEPQGYTGELFF.